In this sample, the clone carrying this T cell receptor beta chain turned up many times. The authors amplified TCR beta CDR3 regions, and they did so from RNA transcripts for repertoire sequencing. The workflow started with a first-round RT-PCR run with HTBI primers and then moved on to a second-round multiplex PCR. One entry per CDR3 protein, called by TCRdb with MiXCR from the multiplex PCR reads. The sample holds over a million distinct CDR3 sequences, around a third seen once. This record comes from a study of Graves' ophthalmopathy and Graves' hyperthyroidism. V trimming: 1 base; J trimming: 5 bases; junction bases outside the gene matches: 9. The CDR3 runs 16 residues. Germline CDR1 reads SGHVS; CDR2 reads FNYEAQ.

The chain uses TRBV7-6 and TRBJ2-7; 9 nucleotides match TRBD1. Sequencing input: peripheral blood or thyroid tissue (not recorded which). The source of this sequence is an adult man with Graves' hyperthyroidism. The CDR3 bases are TGTGCCAGCAGCTTAGTCCCGGACAGGGGTTCCCACGAGCAGTACTTC. It is translated as CASSLVPDRGSHEQYF.